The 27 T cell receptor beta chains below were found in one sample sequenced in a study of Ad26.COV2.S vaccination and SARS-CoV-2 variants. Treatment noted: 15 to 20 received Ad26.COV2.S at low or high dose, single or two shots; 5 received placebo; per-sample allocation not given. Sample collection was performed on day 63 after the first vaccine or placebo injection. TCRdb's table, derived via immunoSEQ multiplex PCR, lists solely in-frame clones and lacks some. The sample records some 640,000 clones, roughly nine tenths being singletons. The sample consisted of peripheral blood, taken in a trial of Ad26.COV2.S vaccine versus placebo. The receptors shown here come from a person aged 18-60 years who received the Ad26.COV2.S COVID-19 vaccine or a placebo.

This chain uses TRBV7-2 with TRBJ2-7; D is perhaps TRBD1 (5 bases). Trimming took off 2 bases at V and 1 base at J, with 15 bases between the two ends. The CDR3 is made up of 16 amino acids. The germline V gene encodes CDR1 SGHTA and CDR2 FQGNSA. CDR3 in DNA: TGTGCCAGCAGCTTAAGGGGAACCCCTAAATCCTACGAGCAGTACTTC. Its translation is CASSLRGTPKSYEQYF.

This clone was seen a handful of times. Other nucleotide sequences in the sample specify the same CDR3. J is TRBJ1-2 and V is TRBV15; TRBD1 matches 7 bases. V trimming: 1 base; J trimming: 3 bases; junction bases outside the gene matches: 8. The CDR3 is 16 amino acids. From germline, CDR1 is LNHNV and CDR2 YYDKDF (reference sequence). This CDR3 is CATSRGGTGDDYGYTF. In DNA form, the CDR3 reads TGTGCCACCAGCAGAGGAGGCACAGGGGATGACTATGGCTACACCTTC.

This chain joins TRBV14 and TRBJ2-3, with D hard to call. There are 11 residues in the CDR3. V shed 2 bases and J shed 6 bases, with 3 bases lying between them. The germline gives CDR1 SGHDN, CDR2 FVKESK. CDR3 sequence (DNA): TGTGCCAGCAGCCAAAGGGATACGCAGTATTTT. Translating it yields CASSQRDTQYF.

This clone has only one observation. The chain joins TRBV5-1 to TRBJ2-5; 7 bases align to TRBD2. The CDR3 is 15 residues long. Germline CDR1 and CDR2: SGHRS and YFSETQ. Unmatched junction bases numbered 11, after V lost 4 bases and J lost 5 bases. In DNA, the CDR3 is TGCGCCAGCAGCCCCCGGGGCGGGAGAGGGGAGACCCAGTACTTC. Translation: CASSPRGGRGETQYF.

As DNA, the CDR3 is TGCAGCGTTGTTCCCCCGACAGGGGATGGCTACACCTTC. It is translated as CSVVPPTGDGYTF. The rearrangement joins TRBV29-1 to TRBJ1-2, with 8 bases that match TRBD1. CDR1 is SQVTM, CDR2 ANQGSEA, per germline. V lost 4 bases and J lost 6; bases outside the gene matches: 7. The CDR3 runs 13 residues.

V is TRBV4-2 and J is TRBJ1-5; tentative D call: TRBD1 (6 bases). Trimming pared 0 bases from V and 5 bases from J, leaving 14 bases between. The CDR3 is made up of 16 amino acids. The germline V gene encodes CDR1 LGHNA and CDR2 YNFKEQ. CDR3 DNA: TGTGCCAGCAGCCAAGATTTCAGGGGCGAGTATCAGCCCCAGCATTTT. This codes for CASSQDFRGEYQPQHF.

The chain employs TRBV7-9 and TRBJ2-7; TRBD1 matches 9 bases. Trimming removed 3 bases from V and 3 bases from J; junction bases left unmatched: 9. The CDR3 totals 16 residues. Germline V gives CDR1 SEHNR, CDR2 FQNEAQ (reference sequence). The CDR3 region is CASSFNDRGSLYEQYF. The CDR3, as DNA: TGTGCCAGCAGCTTTAACGACAGGGGGTCCCTCTACGAGCAGTACTTC. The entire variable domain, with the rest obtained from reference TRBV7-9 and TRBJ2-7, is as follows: DTGVSQNPRHKITKRGQNVTFRCDPISEHNRLYWYRQTLGQGPEFLTYFQNEAQLEKSRLLSDRFSAERPKGSFSTLEIQRTEQGDSAMYLCASSFNDRGSLYEQYFGPGTRLTVT.

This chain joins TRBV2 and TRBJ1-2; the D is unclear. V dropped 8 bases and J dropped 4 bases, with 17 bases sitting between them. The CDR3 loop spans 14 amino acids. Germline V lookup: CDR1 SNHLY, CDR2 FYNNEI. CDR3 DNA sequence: TGTGCCAGCGGTACCCAGGCCGCGGGCTATGGCTACACCTTC. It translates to CASGTQAAGYGYTF.

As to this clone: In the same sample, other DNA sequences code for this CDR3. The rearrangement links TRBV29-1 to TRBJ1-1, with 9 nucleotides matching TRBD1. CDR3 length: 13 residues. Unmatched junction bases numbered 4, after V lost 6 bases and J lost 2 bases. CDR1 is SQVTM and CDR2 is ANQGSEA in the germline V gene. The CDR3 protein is CSVSTGGNTEAFF. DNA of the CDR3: TGCAGCGTCTCAACAGGGGGCAACACTGAAGCTTTCTTT.

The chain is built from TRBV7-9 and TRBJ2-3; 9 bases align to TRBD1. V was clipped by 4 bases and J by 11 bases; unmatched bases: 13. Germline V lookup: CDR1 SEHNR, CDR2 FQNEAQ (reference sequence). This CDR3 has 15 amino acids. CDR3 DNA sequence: TGTGCCAGCAGCTCCACGCCTATTACAGGGGGCTGGCAGTATTTT. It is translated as CASSSTPITGGWQYF.

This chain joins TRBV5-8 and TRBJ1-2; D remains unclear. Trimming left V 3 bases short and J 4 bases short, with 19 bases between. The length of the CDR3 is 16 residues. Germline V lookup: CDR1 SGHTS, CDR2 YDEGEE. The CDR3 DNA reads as TGTGCCAGCAGCTATAACTTCAATCCGCCCCCCTATGGCTACACCTTC. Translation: CASSYNFNPPPYGYTF.

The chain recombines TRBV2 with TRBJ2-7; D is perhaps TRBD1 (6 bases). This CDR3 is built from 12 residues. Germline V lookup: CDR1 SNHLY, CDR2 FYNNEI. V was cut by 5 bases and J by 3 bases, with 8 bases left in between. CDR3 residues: CASSRTDYEQYF. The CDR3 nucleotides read TGTGCCAGCAGTCGGACAGACTACGAGCAGTACTTC.

The CDR3: CASSLEQSMNTEAFF. In DNA, the CDR3 is TGTGCCAGCAGCTTGGAACAGTCGATGAACACTGAAGCTTTCTTT. The gene calls are TRBV5-8 and TRBJ1-1, with D uncertain. The CDR3 has 15 residues. The germline V gene has CDR1 SGHTS and CDR2 YDEGEE. The V end was cut by 0 bases, the J end by 0 bases, with 9 bases between.

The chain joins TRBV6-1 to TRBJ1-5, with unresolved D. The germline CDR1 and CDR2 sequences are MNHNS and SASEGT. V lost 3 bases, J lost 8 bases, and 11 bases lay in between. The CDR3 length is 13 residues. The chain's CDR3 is CASSDGSQKPQHF. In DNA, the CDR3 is TGTGCCAGCAGTGATGGCAGCCAGAAGCCCCAGCATTTT.

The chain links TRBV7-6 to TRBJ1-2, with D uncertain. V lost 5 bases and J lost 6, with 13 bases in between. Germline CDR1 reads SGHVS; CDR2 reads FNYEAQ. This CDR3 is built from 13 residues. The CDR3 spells CASSTGVRDGYTF. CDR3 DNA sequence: TGTGCCAGCAGCACTGGCGTACGAGATGGCTACACCTTC.

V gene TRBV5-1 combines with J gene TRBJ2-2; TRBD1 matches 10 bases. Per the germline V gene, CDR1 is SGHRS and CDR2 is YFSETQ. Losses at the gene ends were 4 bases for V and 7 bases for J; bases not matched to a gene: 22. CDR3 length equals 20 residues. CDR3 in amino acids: CASSPSVGTGDRTTRGELFF. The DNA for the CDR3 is TGCGCCAGCAGCCCGTCAGTCGGGACAGGGGATCGTACAACTCGCGGGGAGCTGTTTTTT.

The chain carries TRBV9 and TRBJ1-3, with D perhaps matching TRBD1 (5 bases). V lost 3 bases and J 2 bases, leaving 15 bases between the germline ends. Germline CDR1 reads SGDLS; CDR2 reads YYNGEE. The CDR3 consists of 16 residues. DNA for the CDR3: TGTGCCAGCAGCGCACTTGCGGGAGGGGCTGGAAACACCATATATTTT. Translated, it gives CASSALAGGAGNTIYF.

CDR3 in DNA: TGTGCCAGCAGTGAAGTGGGGGTGACGGGTGAAAAACTGTTTTTT. It codes for CASSEVGVTGEKLFF. V is TRBV2 and J is TRBJ1-4, with a weak D call TRBD1 (5 bases). Germline values: CDR1 SNHLY, CDR2 FYNNEI. The V end lost 1 base, the J end lost 7 bases, and 13 bases lay between the germline ends. The CDR3 is 15 residues long.

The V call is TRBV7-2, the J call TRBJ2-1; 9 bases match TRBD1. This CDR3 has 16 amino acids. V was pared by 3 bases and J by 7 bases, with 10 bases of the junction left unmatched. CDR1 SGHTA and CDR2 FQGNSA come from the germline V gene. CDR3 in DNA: TGTGCCAGCAGCTTTACCCGGGACAGGGCCCCTAATGAGCAGTTCTTC. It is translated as CASSFTRDRAPNEQFF.

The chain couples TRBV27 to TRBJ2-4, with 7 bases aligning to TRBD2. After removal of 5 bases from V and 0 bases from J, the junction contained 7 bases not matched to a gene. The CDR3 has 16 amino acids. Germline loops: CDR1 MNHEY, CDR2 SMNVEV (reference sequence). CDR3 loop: CASSPSGGIAKNIQYF. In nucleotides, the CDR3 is TGTGCCAGCAGTCCCTCCGGGGGGATAGCCAAAAACATTCAGTACTTC.

CDR3 DNA sequence: TGTGCCATCAAGGGGCGGGATAGCACCGGGGAGCTGTTTTTT. Its translation: CAIKGRDSTGELFF. This chain joins TRBV10-3 and TRBJ2-2; possibly TRBD2 for D (6 bases). Between the trimmed V and J ends, which lost 7 bases and 4 bases, there was a span of 13 bases. In germline, CDR1 is ENHRY, CDR2 SYGVKD. The CDR3 is 14 amino acids.

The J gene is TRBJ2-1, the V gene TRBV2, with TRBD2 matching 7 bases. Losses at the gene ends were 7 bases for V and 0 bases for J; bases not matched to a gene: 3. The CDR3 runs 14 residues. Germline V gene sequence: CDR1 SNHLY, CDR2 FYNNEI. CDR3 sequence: CASTGGSSYNEQFF. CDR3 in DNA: TGTGCCAGCACTGGCGGGAGCTCCTACAATGAGCAGTTCTTC.

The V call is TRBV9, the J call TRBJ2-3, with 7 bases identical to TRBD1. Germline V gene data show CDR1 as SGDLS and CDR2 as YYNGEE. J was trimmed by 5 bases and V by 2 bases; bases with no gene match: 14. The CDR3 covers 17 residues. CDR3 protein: CASSVTGWGLVEDTQYF. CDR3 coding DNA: TGTGCCAGCAGCGTGACAGGGTGGGGTCTAGTTGAAGATACGCAGTATTTT.

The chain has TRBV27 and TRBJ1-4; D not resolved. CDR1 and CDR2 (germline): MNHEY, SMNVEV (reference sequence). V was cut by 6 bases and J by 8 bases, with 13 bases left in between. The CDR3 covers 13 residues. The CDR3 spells CASSPLVEEKLFF. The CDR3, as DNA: TGTGCCAGCAGCCCGCTGGTTGAGGAAAAACTGTTTTTT.

The CDR3 is CASSDTASKQYF. In nucleotides, the CDR3 is TGTGCCAGCAGTGACACAGCTTCCAAGCAGTACTTC. The chain recombines TRBV25-1 with TRBJ2-7; D remains unclear. The CDR3 length is 12 residues. Germline V lookup: CDR1 MGHDK, CDR2 SYGVNS. Trimming took 3 bases from V and 8 from J, leaving 11 bases between them.

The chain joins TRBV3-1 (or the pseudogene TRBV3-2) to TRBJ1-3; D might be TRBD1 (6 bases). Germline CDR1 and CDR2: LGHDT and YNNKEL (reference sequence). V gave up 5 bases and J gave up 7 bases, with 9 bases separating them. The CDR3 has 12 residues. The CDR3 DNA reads TGTGCCAGCAGCGTAACAGGGAACACCATATATTTT. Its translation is CASSVTGNTIYF.

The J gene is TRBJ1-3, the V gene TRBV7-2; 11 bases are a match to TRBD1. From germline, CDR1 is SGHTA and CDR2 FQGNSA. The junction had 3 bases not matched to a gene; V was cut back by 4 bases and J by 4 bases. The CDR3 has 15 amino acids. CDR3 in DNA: TGTGCCAGCAGCTGGGGACAGGGGGGAGGAAACACCATATATTTT. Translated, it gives CASSWGQGGGNTIYF.